Sequencing of this T cell receptor beta chain was carried out in a study of blood T cell repertoires in COVID-19. Study details: Specimens from acute and convalescent COVID-19 originated in the United States, Italy and Spain. T cells, B-cell-depleted T cells, or PBMCs supplied cDNA or gDNA.

Germline CDR1 and CDR2: SGHTA and FQGTGA. This CDR3 contains 16 residues. V dropped 6 bases and J dropped 7; count of bases not matched to a gene: 9. The authors' processing: It was from reference gene primer amplification that nucleated cell counts were estimated. The data were produced by immunoSEQ multiplex PCR, yet TCRdb's version contains in-frame clones alone and is incomplete. V, J and clone size reflect that table, while D and trimming were determined from the DNA. The sample has roughly 140,000 clones, around 82% seen once. The chain carries TRBV7-3 and TRBJ2-2; 12 bases are a match to TRBD1. The receptor was derived from a man aged 60-69 years with active or convalescent COVID-19. Input material: peripheral blood. This CDR3 is CASREWGQGAIGELFF. Written as DNA, the CDR3 is TGTGCCAGCAGAGAGTGGGGACAGGGGGCGATCGGGGAGCTGTTTTTT.